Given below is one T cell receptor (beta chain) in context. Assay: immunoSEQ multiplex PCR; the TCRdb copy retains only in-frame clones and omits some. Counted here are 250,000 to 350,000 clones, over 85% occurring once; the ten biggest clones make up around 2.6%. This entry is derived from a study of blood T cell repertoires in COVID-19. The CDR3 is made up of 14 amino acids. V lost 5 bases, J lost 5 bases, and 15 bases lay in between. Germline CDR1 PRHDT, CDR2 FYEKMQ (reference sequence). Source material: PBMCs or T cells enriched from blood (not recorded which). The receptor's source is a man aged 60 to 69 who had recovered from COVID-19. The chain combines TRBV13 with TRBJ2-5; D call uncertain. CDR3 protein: CASSTFVPGETQYF. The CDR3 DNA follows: TGTGCCAGCAGCACCTTCGTGCCGGGTGAGACCCAGTACTTC.